This entry lists 13 T cell receptor beta chains sequenced from one sample in a study of cytomegalovirus exposure and HLA in healthy donors (dated by TCRdb to about 2017). Libraries were constructed by the immunoSEQ multiplex PCR assay. A mixture of 60 forward primers for TCR Vbeta segments and 13 reverse primers for TCR Jbeta segments was used in the multiplex PCR. The clones in this table, taken by TCRdb from immuneACCESS, are in-frame only. Not every clone is retained; where verified, under half of the shortfall comes from an unresolved V gene, and the cause of the rest is unknown. Across this sample there are under 150,000 clones, with roughly four fifths seen only once. The top ten clonotypes cover 1.8% of the sample. The sequenced material came from PBMCs. The receptors were gathered from a man aged 18 to 30 in good health and CMV-seronegative.

The table lists this clone with a count of one. The chain recombines TRBV6-4 with TRBJ2-7; TRBD1 matches 7 bases. The CDR3 contains 15 residues. Germline CDR1 is MRHNA and CDR2 is SNTAGT. Trimming removed 2 bases from V and 6 bases from J; junction bases left unmatched: 10. CDR3 loop: CASSDPTGIPCEQYF. DNA for the CDR3: TGTGCCAGCAGTGACCCGACAGGGATCCCCTGCGAGCAGTACTTC.

This chain links TRBV9 with TRBJ2-2; a possible D gene is TRBD1 (6 bases). The CDR3 sequence is 14 residues long. In germline, CDR1 is SGDLS, CDR2 YYNGEE. Deletions cut 4 bases from V and 2 bases from J, with 9 bases between. The CDR3 here is CASSLGHNTGELFF. The CDR3 nucleotides read TGTGCCAGCAGCCTGGGACACAACACCGGGGAGCTGTTTTTT. Together with reference TRBV9 and TRBJ2-2, the CDR3 gives the full variable domain: DSGVTQTPKHLITATGQRVTLRCSPRSGDLSVYWYQQSLDQGLQFLIQYYNGEERAKGNILERFSAQQFPDLHSELNLSSLELGDSALYFCASSLGHNTGELFFGEGSRLTVL.

The chain has TRBV6-5 and TRBJ1-1; possibly TRBD1 for D (5 bases). CDR1 and CDR2 (germline): MNHEY, SVGAGI. Trimming pared 6 bases from V and 7 bases from J, leaving 15 bases between. The CDR3 runs to 13 residues. This CDR3 is CASSRQQGGEAFF. CDR3 nucleotide sequence: TGTGCCAGCAGCCGGCAGCAGGGCGGTGAAGCTTTCTTT.

The J gene is TRBJ2-7, the V gene TRBV7-2; TRBD2 is a possible D gene (5 bases). The CDR3 consists of 16 residues. Trimming left V 6 bases short and J 2 bases short, with 20 bases between. Germline V gene sequence: CDR1 SGHTA, CDR2 FQGNSA. The CDR3 region is CASSFSATGYPYEQYF. The CDR3, as DNA: TGTGCCAGCAGTTTTAGCGCCACCGGCTACCCCTACGAGCAGTACTTC.

The chain combines TRBV7-2 with TRBJ2-3; tentatively, D is TRBD2 (6 bases). The CDR3 has 14 residues. Germline-derived CDR1 and CDR2 are SGHTA and FQGNSA. The V end was cut by 3 bases, the J end by 3 bases, with 10 bases between. The DNA for the CDR3 is TGTGCCAGCAGCTTCACCGGGGGTACAGATACGCAGTATTTT. This sequence encodes CASSFTGGTDTQYF.

This clone came up a few times. The chain combines TRBV7-8 with TRBJ1-4; 7 bases line up with TRBD1. The CDR3 is 17 amino acids. Losses at the gene ends were 4 bases for V and 7 bases for J; bases not matched to a gene: 15. CDR1 and CDR2 (germline): SGHVS, FQNEAQ. In DNA, the CDR3 is TGTGCCAGCAGCTCAGCCCTACCGGGACAGTTAGGTGAAAAACTGTTTTTT. Its protein is CASSSALPGQLGEKLFF.

The J gene is TRBJ2-7, the V gene TRBV6-5, with TRBD2 matching over 8 bases. Trimming cost V 8 bases and J 0 bases; bases outside gene matches: 3. The CDR3 sequence is 13 residues long. The V gene's germline CDR1 is MNHEY and CDR2 SVGAGI. The CDR3 is CASVGGASYEQYF. The CDR3 bases are TGTGCCAGCGTCGGGGGGGCCTCCTACGAGCAGTACTTC.

The chain carries TRBV19 and TRBJ1-2; D is unresolved. The V end lost 7 bases, the J end lost 3 bases, and 18 bases lay between the germline ends. From germline, CDR1 is LNHDA and CDR2 SQIVND (reference sequence). This CDR3 has 15 residues. The CDR3 DNA reads TGTGCCAGTACCGCCGTCGCGGGCCAGGACTATGGCTACACCTTC. Residues: CASTAVAGQDYGYTF.

The chain employs TRBV4-1 and TRBJ2-5; 9 bases fit TRBD2. CDR3 length: 17 amino acids. From germline, CDR1 is MGHRA and CDR2 YSYEKL. After removal of 0 bases from V and 5 bases from J, the junction contained 10 bases not matched to a gene. This chain's CDR3 is CASSQDIGAGGRETQYF. Here the CDR3 DNA reads TGCGCCAGCAGCCAAGATATAGGAGCGGGGGGACGGGAGACCCAGTACTTC.

The rearrangement links TRBV4-1 to TRBJ1-1; TRBD1 aligns across 8 bases. The germline gives CDR1 MGHRA, CDR2 YSYEKL. The CDR3 loop spans 19 amino acids. The V segment lost 4 bases and the J segment 0 bases; nucleotides outside the gene matches: 16. The CDR3 sequence: CASSPAWDRPSLMNTEAFF. In DNA, the CDR3 is TGCGCCAGCAGCCCCGCCTGGGACAGGCCGTCGTTAATGAACACTGAAGCTTTCTTT.

The CDR3 DNA is TGTGCCAGCACCGGTACGATTAGAGATACGCAGTATTTT. Protein product: CASTGTIRDTQYF. V gene TRBV7-8 combines with J gene TRBJ2-3; D is undetermined. Germline lookup yields CDR1 SGHVS and CDR2 FQNEAQ. The CDR3 is 13 residues long. The V end was cut by 7 bases, the J end by 5 bases, with 13 bases between.

V is TRBV18 and J is TRBJ1-2; D possibly corresponds to TRBD1 (5 bases). Germline CDR1 and CDR2: KGHSH and LQKENI. The V end lost 3 bases, the J end lost 1 base, and 12 bases lay between the germline ends. This CDR3 contains 15 residues. CDR3 nucleotide sequence: TGTGCCAGCTCACCCTCTGCAGGGCTTAACTATGGCTACACCTTC. Translation gives CASSPSAGLNYGYTF.

The chain uses TRBV5-1 and TRBJ2-1, with D possibly TRBD1 on 6 matching bases. The V and J ends lost 2 bases and 2 bases respectively, with 11 bases between them. The CDR3 sequence is 15 residues long. Germline-derived CDR1 and CDR2 are SGHRS and YFSETQ. The CDR3 DNA reads TGCGCCAGCAGCTTAACTACAGGGACCTACAATGAGCAGTTCTTC. As protein: CASSLTTGTYNEQFF.